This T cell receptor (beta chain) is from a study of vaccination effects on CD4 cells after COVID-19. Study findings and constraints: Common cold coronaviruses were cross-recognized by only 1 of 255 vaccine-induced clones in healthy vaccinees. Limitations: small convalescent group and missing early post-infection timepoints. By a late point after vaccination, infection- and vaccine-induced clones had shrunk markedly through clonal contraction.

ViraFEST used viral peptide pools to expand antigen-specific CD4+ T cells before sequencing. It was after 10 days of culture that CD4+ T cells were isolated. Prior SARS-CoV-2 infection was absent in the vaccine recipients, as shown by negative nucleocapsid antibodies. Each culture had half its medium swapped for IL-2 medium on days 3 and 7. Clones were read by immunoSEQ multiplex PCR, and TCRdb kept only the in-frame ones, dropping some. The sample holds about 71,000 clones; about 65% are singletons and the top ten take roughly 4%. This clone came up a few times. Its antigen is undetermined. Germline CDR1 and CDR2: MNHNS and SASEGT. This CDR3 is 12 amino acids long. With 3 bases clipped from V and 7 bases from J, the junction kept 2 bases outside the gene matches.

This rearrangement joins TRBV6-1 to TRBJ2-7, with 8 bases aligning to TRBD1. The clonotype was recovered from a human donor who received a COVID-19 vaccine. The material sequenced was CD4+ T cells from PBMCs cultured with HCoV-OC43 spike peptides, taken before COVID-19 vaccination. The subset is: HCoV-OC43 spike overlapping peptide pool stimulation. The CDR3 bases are TGTGCCAGCAGTGACAGGGGGCAGGAGCAGTACGTC. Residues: CASSDRGQEQYV.